These 5 T cell receptor beta chains were all obtained from the same sample, sequenced in a study of prognosis after radiotherapy for stage I lung cancer. Amplification of the TCR beta CDR3 (from genomic DNA) was done by two-round multiplex PCR. Gene-specific primers for each TRBV and TRBJ gene drove first-round PCR. TCRdb re-analysed the multiplex PCR reads in MiXCR, keeping a single row per CDR3 protein. This sample has around 20,000 distinct CDR3 sequences, with 44% found just once. Sequenced here: PBMCs, sampled before or after stereotactic body radiation therapy (not recorded which). The receptors stem from a donor of 50 years or more with non-small cell lung cancer.

The CDR3 is CSARLYTGTSGRNEQFF. The DNA for the CDR3 is TGCAGTGCTAGACTATATACCGGGACTAGCGGGAGGAATGAGCAGTTCTTC. The rearrangement uses TRBV20-1 and TRBJ2-1; TRBD2 aligns across 15 bases. CDR1 and CDR2 (germline): DFQATT, SNEGSKA (reference sequence). The CDR3 length is 17 residues. J was trimmed by 7 bases and V by 2 bases; bases with no gene match: 9.

V is TRBV7-2 and J is TRBJ1-6, with 7 bases lining up with TRBD1. J lost 10 bases, V lost 4 bases, and 10 bases had no gene match. The CDR3 is 15 amino acids. CDR1 is SGHTA and CDR2 is FQGNSA in the germline V gene. The CDR3 reads CASSYYGGQSSPLHF. CDR3 DNA sequence: TGTGCCAGCAGCTACTACGGGGGACAGAGCTCACCCCTCCACTTT.

This clonotype was observed many times. The J gene is TRBJ2-1, the V gene TRBV20-1; 10 bases are shared with TRBD2. The CDR3 has 15 amino acids. Per the germline V gene, CDR1 is DFQATT and CDR2 is SNEGSKA (reference sequence). The ends lost 4 bases at V and 0 bases at J; junction bases unmatched: 3. The CDR3 DNA reads TGCAGTGCTACTAGCGGGGGCCTCTCCTACAATGAGCAGTTCTTC. Protein product: CSATSGGLSYNEQFF.

With regard to this clonotype: A read error may be the cause here, since a much bigger clone is one base away. This chain joins TRBV6-1 and TRBJ2-6; D is ambiguous. Germline CDR1 MNHNS, CDR2 SASEGT. Between the trimmed V and J ends, which lost 5 bases and 4 bases, there was a span of 21 bases. The CDR3 totals 18 residues. The CDR3 protein is CASSQTWYSRSGANVLTF. The DNA of the CDR3 is TGTGCCAGCAGTCAAACCTGGTACAGCCGCTCAGGGGCCAACGTCCTGACTTTC.

This clonotype appeared many times. The CDR3 protein is CASSQSPTVRPYEQYF. DNA of the CDR3: TGTGCCAGCAGCCAGTCGCCCACAGTAAGACCCTACGAGCAGTACTTC. This chain links TRBV3-1 with TRBJ2-7; no firm D call. Germline V gene lookup returns CDR1 LGHDT and CDR2 YNNKEL (reference sequence). The germline V and J ends were trimmed by 3 bases and 2 bases, with 17 bases remaining between them. The CDR3 runs 16 residues.